This is a list of T cell receptor beta chains from one sample in a study of T cells in Graves' hyperthyroidism and ophthalmopathy. A single record per CDR3 protein comes from TCRdb applying MiXCR to the multiplex PCR reads. The sample records around 280,000 distinct CDR3 sequences, about an eighth being singletons. Material: blood. These receptors came from a middle-aged woman with Graves' hyperthyroidism. Each CDR3 is given with its conserved first and last residue. D genes are given only for firm matches. Some rows have no size entry. The others give once, few or many, or a class for an expanded clone.

>TRBD2|.|TRBJ2-5|TRBV6-1
TGTGCCAGCAGTAGGGGACTAGCGGGAGGCGCGGTCGGGACCCAGTACTTC
CASSRGLAGGAVGTQYF
>TRBD1|.|TRBJ2-1|TRBV20-1
TGCAGTGCTCCTCGGACAGGGGGAGTTGAGCAGTTCTTC
CSAPRTGGVEQFF
>.|many|TRBJ1-1|TRBV12-3/TRBV12-4
TGTGCCAGCTTGGAAATGAACACTGAAGCTTTCTTT
CASLEMNTEAFF
>.|many|TRBJ1-2|TRBV27
TGTGCCAGCAGTTCCCTGGGGCAGGGGACCCGGAGCTACACCTTC
CASSSLGQGTRSYTF
>.|many|TRBJ1-1|TRBV29-1
TGCAGCGTCGTGGTAGGGAACACTGAAGCTTTCTTT
CSVVVGNTEAFF
>.|.|TRBJ2-7|TRBV28
TGTGCCAGCAGTCCCGACAGGGAGGATGTCGACGAGCAGTACTTC
CASSPDREDVDEQYF
>.|.|TRBJ1-4|TRBV25-1
TGTGCCAGCAGGTCGGTTTCACATGAAAAACTGTTTTTT
CASRSVSHEKLFF
>.|many|TRBJ2-1|TRBV5-4
TGTGCCAGCAGCCCCACCTCATCCTACAATGAGCAGTTCTTC
CASSPTSSYNEQFF
>TRBD1|few|TRBJ2-5|TRBV15
TGTGCCACCAGCAGGGAAGCCGGGACAGGGACAGAGACCCAGTACTTC
CATSREAGTGTETQYF
>.|many|TRBJ1-4|TRBV2
TGTGCCAGCCGCCTTGCATCGGGTGAAAAACTGTTTTTT
CASRLASGEKLFF
>.|many|TRBJ2-5|TRBV11-2
TGTGCCAGCAGCTTATGGGGGGAGACCCAGTACTTC
CASSLWGETQYF
>.|few|TRBJ2-5|TRBV3-1
TGTGCCAGCAGCCAAGAGGCCGGGAGACAAGAGACCCAGTACTTC
CASSQEAGRQETQYF
>.|.|TRBJ2-4|TRBV7-9
TGTGCCAGCAGCGCCAGGGGAGACGCCAAAAACATTCAGTACTTC
CASSARGDAKNIQYF
>.|.|TRBJ2-2|TRBV7-6
TGTGCCAGCAGCTCTGTAGCGGAGACCGGGGAGCTGTTTTTT
CASSSVAETGELFF
>.|few|TRBJ2-7|TRBV6-1
TGTGCCAGCAGTGACACTAGCAAATCCTACGAGCAGTACTTC
CASSDTSKSYEQYF
>.|many|TRBJ2-3|TRBV6-1
TGTGCCAGCAGTGCTCGGATCGGTAGAGGGACAGATACGCAGTATTTT
CASSARIGRGTDTQYF
>TRBD1|few|TRBJ2-7|TRBV19
TGTGCCAGTAGTACCGGGACAGCTTTAAACTACGAGCAGTACTTC
CASSTGTALNYEQYF
>.|many|TRBJ2-1|TRBV12-5
TGTGCTAGTGGTTCCCCTGCAGGGGCCTACGATGAGCAGTTCTTC
CASGSPAGAYDEQFF
>.|few|TRBJ1-2|TRBV9
TGTGCCAGCAGCGTAGCCAGGGACTACACCTTC
CASSVARDYTF
>.|.|TRBJ1-4|TRBV19
TGTGCCAGTAGTATAGGGCTGGCAGCAACTAATGAAAAACTGTTTTTT
CASSIGLAATNEKLFF
>.|.|TRBJ2-5|TRBV19
TGTGCCAGTAGTACGGGATACTCCCGGGAGACCCAGTACTTC
CASSTGYSRETQYF
>TRBD1|many|TRBJ1-2|TRBV6-1
TGTGCCAGCAGTCCCGTGACAGGGGCGGGCTATGGCTACACCTTC
CASSPVTGAGYGYTF
>TRBD2|many|TRBJ2-7|TRBV28
TGTGCCAGCAGTTTCTTCAGCGGGAGCATCGACGAGCAGTACTTC
CASSFFSGSIDEQYF
>.|many|TRBJ2-7|TRBV6-1
TGTGCCAGCAGCCTAATACAGGGTACCGAGCAGTACTTC
CASSLIQGTEQYF
>TRBD1|many|TRBJ2-7|TRBV24-1
TGTGCCACCAGTGATTCGGACAGGTCCTACGAGCAGTACTTC
CATSDSDRSYEQYF
>TRBD1|many|TRBJ1-5|TRBV19
TGTGCCAGTAACACTAGGGCCCGGACAGGGGGCAATCAGCCCCAGCATTTT
CASNTRARTGGNQPQHF
>.|many|TRBJ1-1|TRBV7-9
TGTGCCAGCAGCCCATTGCAGGGACCTGAAGCTTTCTTT
CASSPLQGPEAFF
>TRBD2|once|TRBJ2-1|TRBV20-1
TGCAGTGCAGAACCGGGACTAGCGGGAGTCTCCAATGAGCAGTTCTTC
CSAEPGLAGVSNEQFF
>TRBD2|.|TRBJ2-5|TRBV29-1
TGCAGCGGGGGGACTAGCGGACCCCAAGAGACCCAGTACTTC
CSGGTSGPQETQYF
>.|many|TRBJ2-1|TRBV28
TGTGCCAGCAGTTTGCCGACCTTAATAGGAGTAGGTAGTGAGCAGTTCTTC
CASSLPTLIGVGSEQFF
>.|.|TRBJ2-3|TRBV14
TGTGCCAGCAGCCAAGGGGAGTACCGCACAGATACGCAGTATTTT
CASSQGEYRTDTQYF
>.|many|TRBJ1-1|TRBV18
TGTGCCAGCTCACCACCGCGACAGCAAAACACTGAAGCTTTCTTT
CASSPPRQQNTEAFF
>.|few|TRBJ1-3|TRBV4-1
TGCGCCAGCAGCCTTGTGGTCGTTACTGGAAACACCATATATTTT
CASSLVVVTGNTIYF
>.|.|TRBJ1-2|TRBV7-9
TGTGCCAGCAGGGGACGGGAGACCTATGGCTACACCTTC
CASRGRETYGYTF
>.|many|TRBJ2-3|TRBV2
TGTGCCAGCATTCCTAAGGGCGGGACCGGGTATTTT
CASIPKGGTGYF
>TRBD1|many|TRBJ1-5|TRBV27
TGTGCCAGCAGTCCAATCTGGGACAGGGACTGGTTAGGCAATCAGCCCCAGCATTTT
CASSPIWDRDWLGNQPQHF
>.|.|TRBJ2-1|TRBV19
TGTGCCAGTAGGCCTAATTTGGGGGAGCAGTTCTTC
CASRPNLGEQFF
>.|.|TRBJ1-1|TRBV20-1
TGCAGTGCTAGAGTGCCTAGCATAACTGAAGCTTTCTTT
CSARVPSITEAFF
>.|many|TRBJ1-1|TRBV9
TGTGCCAGCAGCGATTACAGGGCTGGGAGCACTGAAGCTTTCTTT
CASSDYRAGSTEAFF
>.|many|TRBJ2-7|TRBV29-1
TGCAGCGTTGAAGTCCCACTCAACTACGAGCAGTACTTC
CSVEVPLNYEQYF
>.|.|TRBJ2-5|TRBV12-3/TRBV12-4
TGTGCCAGCAGACCGACAGGAATTAAAGAGACCCAGTACTTC
CASRPTGIKETQYF
>TRBD1|many|TRBJ1-2|TRBV5-1
TGCGCCAGCAGCGCAAATCCGGGACAGGGAGGCTACACCTTC
CASSANPGQGGYTF
>TRBD2|.|TRBJ2-1|TRBV27
TGTGCCAGCAGTCGACGCCCGGGGGGGAGCTCCTACAATGAGCAGTTCTTC
CASSRRPGGSSYNEQFF
>.|.|TRBJ2-3|TRBV5-1
TGCGCCAGCAGACTGGGGGTTGGGACGAGCACAGATACGCAGTATTTT
CASRLGVGTSTDTQYF
>TRBD2|many|TRBJ2-7|TRBV27
TGTGCCAGCAGTATTAGCGGGGACACCTACGAGCAGTACTTC
CASSISGDTYEQYF
>TRBD2|few|TRBJ2-5|TRBV27
TGTGCCACCAGTCCTGTAGCGGGAGAAGAGACCCAGTACTTC
CATSPVAGEETQYF
>TRBD1|.|TRBJ1-5|TRBV19
TGTGCCAGTAGTAGGGACAGTTATTTTCGCAATCAGCCCCAGCATTTT
CASSRDSYFRNQPQHF
>TRBD2|.|TRBJ2-7|TRBV29-1
TGCAGCGTCACCACAGGCCTCTCTGGGGTTGCGACTAGCGGGAGGTCTCCTTCCACCTACGAGCAGTACTTC
CSVTTGLSGVATSGRSPSTYEQYF
>.|many|TRBJ1-1|TRBV3-1
TGTGCCAGCAGCCAAAGTCTGAACACTGAAGCTTTCTTT
CASSQSLNTEAFF
>TRBD1|.|TRBJ2-7|TRBV5-5
TGTGCCAGCAGCGGTACAGGGGGCGGGTACGAGCAGTACTTC
CASSGTGGGYEQYF
>TRBD2|many|TRBJ2-5|TRBV6-2/TRBV6-3
TGTGCCAGCAGTTACCGCTTAAGCGGGAGGGTGAAAGAGACCCAGTACTTC
CASSYRLSGRVKETQYF
>TRBD1|.|TRBJ2-7|TRBV6-2/TRBV6-3
TGTGCCAGCAGTAGAAACCGGGACAGGGGCTACGAGCAGTACTTC
CASSRNRDRGYEQYF
>.|many|TRBJ2-3|TRBV6-1
TGTGCCAGCAGTGAAAGGGGCAGTTGGGGAGATACGCAGTATTTT
CASSERGSWGDTQYF
>.|many|TRBJ1-1|TRBV2
TGTGCCAGCAGTATCTTGGAGACTGAAGCTTTCTTT
CASSILETEAFF